These T cell receptor beta chains were read from a single sample in a study of CD8+ T cells in alopecia areata. Clones were sequenced by immunoSEQ multiplex PCR, and TCRdb holds only the in-frame ones, with some missing. The sample holds over 150,000 clones, roughly three fifths seen once. The sequencing here drew on CD4+ T cells sorted from blood, taken at week 4, from a patient treated with tofacitinib. Every receptor here comes from a human donor with alopecia areata. Each CDR3 is given with its conserved first and last residue. A D gene is named only where the DNA matches it firmly. Rows may omit the clone size; those that give it use once, few, many or a size class.

v_gene,j_gene,abundance,d_gene,CDR3nt,CDR3aa
TRBV29-1,TRBJ2-3,NA,NA,TGCAGCGCCCCCCCGGCGGGCCTCACAGATACGCAGTATTTT,CSAPPAGLTDTQYF
TRBV9,TRBJ2-7,NA,NA,TGTGCCAGCAGCCGGGACGGCCGGGACGAGCAGTACTTC,CASSRDGRDEQYF
TRBV5-1,TRBJ2-7,NA,TRBD1,TGCGCCAGCAGCCAGTACGGGGGACAGGGATATTCAGACGAGCAGTACTTC,CASSQYGGQGYSDEQYF
TRBV10-3,TRBJ2-5,NA,NA,TGTGCCATCAGTCCGACAGGCCAAGAGACCCAGTACTTC,CAISPTGQETQYF
TRBV6-5,TRBJ2-3,NA,NA,TGTGCCAGCGGCCGGGAGAATCCCACAGATACGCAGTATTTT,CASGRENPTDTQYF
TRBV14,TRBJ1-2,NA,NA,TGTGCCAGCAGCCACTCCGTCACAAACTATGGCTACACCTTC,CASSHSVTNYGYTF
TRBV7-9,TRBJ2-3,few,NA,TGTGCCAGCAGCGGCACTAGAGCGCGGGCGGATACGCAGTATTTT,CASSGTRARADTQYF
TRBV6-5,TRBJ2-7,once,TRBD1,TGTGCCAGCAGTACCGGGACAGGGGCCTACGAGCAGTACTTC,CASSTGTGAYEQYF
TRBV25-1,TRBJ2-2,few,TRBD1,TGTGCCAGCGGGGGGACAGGGTACACCGGGGAGCTGTTTTTT,CASGGTGYTGELFF
TRBV30,TRBJ1-1,NA,NA,TGTGCCTGGGTGGTATACAGACTGGGACGGAACACTGAAGCTTTCTTT,CAWVVYRLGRNTEAFF
TRBV2,TRBJ2-7,NA,TRBD1,TGTGCCAGCAGTGCGGGACAGGGGACCTACGAGCAGTACTTC,CASSAGQGTYEQYF
TRBV29-1,TRBJ2-3,NA,NA,TGCAGCGTTGAAGACCCGACAGGTTGGGATACGCAGTATTTT,CSVEDPTGWDTQYF
TRBV30,TRBJ1-4,NA,NA,TGTGCCTGGAGTAGTTACTCTGGTGAAAAACTGTTTTTT,CAWSSYSGEKLFF
TRBV6-5,TRBJ2-1,once,NA,TGTGCCAGCAGTTACAGGCTCGCAGGGACCGGAGAGCAGTTCTTC,CASSYRLAGTGEQFF
TRBV30,TRBJ1-5,NA,TRBD1,TGTGCCTGGAGTGGTTCGGCACAGGGGAATCAGCCCCAGCATTTT,CAWSGSAQGNQPQHF
TRBV30,TRBJ2-1,NA,TRBD2,TGTGCCTGGAGTGTCCCCGAGACTAGCTCCCCTCCGGGGAATGAGCAGTTCTTC,CAWSVPETSSPPGNEQFF
TRBV20-1,TRBJ2-3,many,NA,TGCAGTGCTAGGTCCTTGGATACGCAGTATTTT,CSARSLDTQYF
TRBV5-4,TRBJ2-5,NA,NA,TGTGCCAGCAGCTTGGCCCCGGGAGCGGAGACCCAGTACTTC,CASSLAPGAETQYF
TRBV30,TRBJ2-5,NA,NA,TGTGCCTGGGTGGGGAAAGGGGCAGAGACCCAGTACTTC,CAWVGKGAETQYF
TRBV11-1,TRBJ2-1,few,TRBD2,TGTGCCAGCAGCCTACTAGCGGGCCCCTACAATGAGCAGTTCTTC,CASSLLAGPYNEQFF
TRBV27,TRBJ2-1,NA,NA,TGTGCCAGCAGTGTCGATCGAGGATGGATTGGTGAGCAGTTCTTC,CASSVDRGWIGEQFF
TRBV30,TRBJ2-1,NA,TRBD2,TGTGCCTGGAGCCGACTAGCGGGAGAGAGTTACAATGAGCAGTTCTTC,CAWSRLAGESYNEQFF
TRBV7-2,TRBJ2-3,NA,NA,TGTGCCAGCAGCTTAGGTGGACAGCAAGATACGCAGTATTTT,CASSLGGQQDTQYF
TRBV30,TRBJ1-2,once,NA,TGTGCCTGGAGTGGGCTTTTTGAGACCACCTTC,CAWSGLFETTF
TRBV30,TRBJ2-5,NA,TRBD1,TGTGCCTGGAGTGTCGCAACAGGGGGCGGGGAGACCCAGTACTTC,CAWSVATGGGETQYF
TRBV6-5,TRBJ2-7,NA,NA,TGTGCCAGCAGTTACTCGGTTCGAGCATACGAGCAGTACTTC,CASSYSVRAYEQYF